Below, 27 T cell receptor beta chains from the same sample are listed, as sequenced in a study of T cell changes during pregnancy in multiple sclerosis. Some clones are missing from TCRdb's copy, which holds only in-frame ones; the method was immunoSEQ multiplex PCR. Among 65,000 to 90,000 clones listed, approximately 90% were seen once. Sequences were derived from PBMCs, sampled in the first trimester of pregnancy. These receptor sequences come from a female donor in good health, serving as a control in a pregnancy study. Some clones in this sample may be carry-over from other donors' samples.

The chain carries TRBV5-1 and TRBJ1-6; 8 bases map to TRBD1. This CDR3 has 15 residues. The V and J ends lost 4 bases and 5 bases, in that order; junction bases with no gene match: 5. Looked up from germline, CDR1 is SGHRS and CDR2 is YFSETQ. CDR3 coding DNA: TGCGCCAGCAGCCCCGGACAGGGAGATAATTCACCCCTCCACTTT. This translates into CASSPGQGDNSPLHF.

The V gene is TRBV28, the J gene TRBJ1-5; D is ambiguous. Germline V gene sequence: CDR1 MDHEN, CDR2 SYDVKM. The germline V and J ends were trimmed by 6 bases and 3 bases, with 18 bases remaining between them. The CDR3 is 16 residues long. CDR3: CASSTIWRNVNQPQHF. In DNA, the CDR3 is TGTGCCAGCAGCACTATCTGGAGGAATGTCAATCAGCCCCAGCATTTT.

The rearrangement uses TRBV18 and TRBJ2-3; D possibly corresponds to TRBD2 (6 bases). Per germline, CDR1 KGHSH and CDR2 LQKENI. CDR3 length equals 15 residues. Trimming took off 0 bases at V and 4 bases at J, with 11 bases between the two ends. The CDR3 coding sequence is TGTGCCAGCTCACCACCAAATGGGGAGGCAGATACGCAGTATTTT. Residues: CASSPPNGEADTQYF.

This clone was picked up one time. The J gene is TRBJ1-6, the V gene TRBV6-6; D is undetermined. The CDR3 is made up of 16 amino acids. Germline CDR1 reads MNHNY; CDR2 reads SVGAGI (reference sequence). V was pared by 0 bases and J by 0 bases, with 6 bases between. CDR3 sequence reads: CASSYSKSSYNSPLHF. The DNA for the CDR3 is TGTGCCAGCAGTTACTCGAAGAGCTCCTATAATTCACCCCTCCACTTT.

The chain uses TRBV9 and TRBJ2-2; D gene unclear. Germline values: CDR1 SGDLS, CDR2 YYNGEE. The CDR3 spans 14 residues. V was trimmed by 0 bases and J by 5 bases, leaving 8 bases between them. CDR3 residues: CASSVDSYTGELFF. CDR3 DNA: TGTGCCAGCAGCGTAGACAGTTATACCGGGGAGCTGTTTTTT.

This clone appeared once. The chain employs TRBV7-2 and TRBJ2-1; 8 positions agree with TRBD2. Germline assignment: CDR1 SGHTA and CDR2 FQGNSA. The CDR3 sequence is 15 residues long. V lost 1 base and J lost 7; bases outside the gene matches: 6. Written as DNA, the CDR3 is TGTGCCAGCAGCTTAGGCGGGGGGCTAGTAAATGAGCAGTTCTTC. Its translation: CASSLGGGLVNEQFF.

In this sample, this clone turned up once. The CDR3 sequence: CASRASGGRNQPQHF. The CDR3 nucleotides read TGTGCCAGCAGGGCGTCAGGAGGGAGAAATCAGCCCCAGCATTTT. This rearrangement joins TRBV27 to TRBJ1-5; D is undetermined. V dropped 6 bases and J dropped 4 bases, with 16 bases sitting between them. Germline-derived CDR1 and CDR2 are MNHEY and SMNVEV (reference sequence). The CDR3 runs to 15 residues.

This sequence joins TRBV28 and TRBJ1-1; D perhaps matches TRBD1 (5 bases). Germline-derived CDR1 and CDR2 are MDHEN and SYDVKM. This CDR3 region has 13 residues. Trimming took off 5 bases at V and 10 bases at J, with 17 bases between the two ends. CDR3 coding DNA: TGTGCCAGCAGTCAGGGAAAACTCGGCGGAGCTTTCTTT. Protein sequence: CASSQGKLGGAFF.

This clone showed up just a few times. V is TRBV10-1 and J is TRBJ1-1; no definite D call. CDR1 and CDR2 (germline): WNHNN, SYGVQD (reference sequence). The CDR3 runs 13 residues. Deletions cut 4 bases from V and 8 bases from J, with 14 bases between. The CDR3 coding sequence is TGCGCCAGCAGTGGAGTCGAGGGAACCGAAGCTTTCTTT. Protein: CASSGVEGTEAFF.

CDR3 amino acids: CASIKGGLAGAKKPTDTQYF. The DNA for the CDR3 is TGTGCCAGCATCAAAGGCGGGCTAGCGGGAGCAAAAAAACCCACAGATACGCAGTATTTT. This rearrangement joins TRBV4-2 to TRBJ2-3; 10 bases are shared with TRBD2. This CDR3 comprises 20 residues. Germline V gene data show CDR1 as LGHNA and CDR2 as YNFKEQ. The V segment lost 7 bases and the J segment 2 bases; nucleotides outside the gene matches: 21.

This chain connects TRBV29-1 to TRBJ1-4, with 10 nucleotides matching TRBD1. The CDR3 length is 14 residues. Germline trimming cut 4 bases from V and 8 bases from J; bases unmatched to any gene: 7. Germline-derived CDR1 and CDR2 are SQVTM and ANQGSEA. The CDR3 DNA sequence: TGCAGCGTTGGTTGGACAGGGGGAAGGGAAAAACTGTTTTTT. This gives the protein CSVGWTGGREKLFF.

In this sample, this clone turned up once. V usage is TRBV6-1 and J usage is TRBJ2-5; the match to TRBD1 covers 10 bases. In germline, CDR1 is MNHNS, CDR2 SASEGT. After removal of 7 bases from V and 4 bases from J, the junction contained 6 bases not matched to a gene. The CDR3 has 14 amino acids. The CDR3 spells CASILDRGLETQYF. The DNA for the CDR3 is TGTGCCAGCATCCTAGACAGGGGGCTAGAGACCCAGTACTTC.

The DNA of the CDR3 is TGTGCCAGCAGCCAAGATTTGGGCTCGTATGGGCAGTATTTT. It encodes CASSQDLGSYGQYF. V gene TRBV4-2 combines with J gene TRBJ2-3; D unclear. The CDR3 is made up of 14 amino acids. Germline V lookup: CDR1 LGHNA, CDR2 YNFKEQ. V was cut by 0 bases and J by 11 bases, with 15 bases left in between.

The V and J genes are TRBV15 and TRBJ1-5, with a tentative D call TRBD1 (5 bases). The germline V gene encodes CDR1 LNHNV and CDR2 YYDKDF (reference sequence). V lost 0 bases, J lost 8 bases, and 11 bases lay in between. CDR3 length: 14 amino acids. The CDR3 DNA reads TGTGCCACCAGCAGAGATCGGGGGAAAGAGCCCCAGCATTTT. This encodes CATSRDRGKEPQHF.

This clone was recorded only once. The CDR3 protein is CASTPVAGDSNEQYF. As DNA, the CDR3 is TGCGCCAGCACCCCCGTAGCCGGAGATTCTAACGAGCAGTACTTC. The genes are TRBV5-1 and TRBJ2-7; no clear D. The CDR3 spans 15 residues. Trimming took 6 bases from V and 5 from J, leaving 21 bases between them. Germline lookup yields CDR1 SGHRS and CDR2 YFSETQ.

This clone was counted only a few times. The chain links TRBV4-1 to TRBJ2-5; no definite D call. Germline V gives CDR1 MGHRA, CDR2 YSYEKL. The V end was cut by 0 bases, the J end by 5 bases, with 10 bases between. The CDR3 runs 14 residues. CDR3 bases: TGCGCCAGCAGCCAAGATTGGCTAGTTGAGACCCAGTACTTC. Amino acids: CASSQDWLVETQYF.

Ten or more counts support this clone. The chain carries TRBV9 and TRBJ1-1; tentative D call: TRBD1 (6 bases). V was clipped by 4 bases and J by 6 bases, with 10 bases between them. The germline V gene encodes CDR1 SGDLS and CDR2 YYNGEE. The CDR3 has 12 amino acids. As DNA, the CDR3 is TGTGCCAGCAGCTTACAGGGAGCTGAAGCTTTCTTT. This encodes CASSLQGAEAFF.

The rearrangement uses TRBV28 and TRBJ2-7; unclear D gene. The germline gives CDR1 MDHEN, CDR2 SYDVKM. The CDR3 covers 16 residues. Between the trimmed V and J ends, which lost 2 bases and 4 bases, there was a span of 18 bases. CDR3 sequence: CASSLGPSTSLYEQYF. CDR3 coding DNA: TGTGCCAGCAGTTTAGGGCCCAGCACCTCACTTTACGAGCAGTACTTC.

Written as DNA, the CDR3 is TGTGCCACCAGCGAGGGGAAGCGGGGGTTGGGAGAGACCCAGTACTTC. Translation: CATSEGKRGLGETQYF. The chain couples TRBV15 to TRBJ2-5, with 8 bases aligning to TRBD2. This CDR3 spans 16 amino acids. Germline V gene lookup returns CDR1 LNHNV and CDR2 YYDKDF (reference sequence). J was trimmed by 4 bases and V by 5 bases; bases with no gene match: 12.

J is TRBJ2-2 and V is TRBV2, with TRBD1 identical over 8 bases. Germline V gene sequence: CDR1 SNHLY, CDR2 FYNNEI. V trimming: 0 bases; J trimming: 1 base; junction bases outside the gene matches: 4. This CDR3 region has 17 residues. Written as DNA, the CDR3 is TGTGCCAGCAGTGAAGCCAGGGGGCCCTGGAACACCGGGGAGCTGTTTTTT. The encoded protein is CASSEARGPWNTGELFF.

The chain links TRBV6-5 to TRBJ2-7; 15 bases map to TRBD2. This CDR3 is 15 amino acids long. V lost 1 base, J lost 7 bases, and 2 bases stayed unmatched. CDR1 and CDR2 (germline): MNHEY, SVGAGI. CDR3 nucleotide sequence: TGTGCCAGCAGTTACTGGACTAGCGGGAGGGAAGAGCAGTACTTC. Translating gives CASSYWTSGREEQYF.

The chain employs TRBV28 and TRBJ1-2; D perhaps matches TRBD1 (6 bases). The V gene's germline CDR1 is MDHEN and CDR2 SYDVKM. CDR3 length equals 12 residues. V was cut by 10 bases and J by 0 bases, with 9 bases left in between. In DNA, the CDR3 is TGTGCCACCGACAGGACTAACTATGGCTACACCTTC. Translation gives CATDRTNYGYTF.

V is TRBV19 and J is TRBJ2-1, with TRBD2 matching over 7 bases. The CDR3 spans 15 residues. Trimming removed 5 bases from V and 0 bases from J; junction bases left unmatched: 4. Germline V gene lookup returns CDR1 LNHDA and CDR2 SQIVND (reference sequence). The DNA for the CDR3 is TGTGCCAGTAGTTCCCCGGGGGGCTCCTACAATGAGCAGTTCTTC. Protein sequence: CASSSPGGSYNEQFF.

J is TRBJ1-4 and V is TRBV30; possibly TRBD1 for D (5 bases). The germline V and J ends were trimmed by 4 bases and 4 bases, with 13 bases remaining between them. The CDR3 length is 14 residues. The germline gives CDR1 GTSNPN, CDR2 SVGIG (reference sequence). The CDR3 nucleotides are TGTGCCTGGACCAGACAGATTAATAATGAAAAACTGTTTTTT. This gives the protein CAWTRQINNEKLFF.

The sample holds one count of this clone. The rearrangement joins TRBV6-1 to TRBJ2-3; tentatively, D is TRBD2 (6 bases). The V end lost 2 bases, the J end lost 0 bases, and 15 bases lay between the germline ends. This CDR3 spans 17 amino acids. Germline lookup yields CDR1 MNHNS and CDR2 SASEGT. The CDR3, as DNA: TGTGCCAGCAGTGAAATGCCTAGCGCCACTAGCACAGATACGCAGTATTTT. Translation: CASSEMPSATSTDTQYF.

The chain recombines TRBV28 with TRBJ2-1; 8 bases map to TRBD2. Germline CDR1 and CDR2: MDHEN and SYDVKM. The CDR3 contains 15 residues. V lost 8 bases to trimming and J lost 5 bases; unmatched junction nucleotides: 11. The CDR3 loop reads CASRLQTSADNEQFF. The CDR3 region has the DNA TGTGCCAGCCGTCTCCAGACTAGCGCGGACAATGAGCAGTTCTTC.

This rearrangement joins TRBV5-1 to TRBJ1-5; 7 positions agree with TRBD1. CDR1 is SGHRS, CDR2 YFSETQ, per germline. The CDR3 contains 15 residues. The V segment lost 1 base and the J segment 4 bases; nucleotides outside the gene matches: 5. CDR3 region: CASSLSGQVNQPQHF. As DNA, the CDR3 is TGCGCCAGCAGCTTGTCCGGACAGGTAAATCAGCCCCAGCATTTT.